This TCR beta chain was identified during a study of early T cells in non-severe SARS-CoV-2 infection. Study-level information: Chains were not paired, and sequencing was done on bulk RNA from unsorted whole blood.

This CDR3 has 14 amino acids. Germline V lookup: CDR1 SGDLS, CDR2 YYNGEE. V dropped 1 base and J dropped 1 base, with 7 bases sitting between them. Each CDR3 protein gets one entry after TCRdb re-called the 5' RACE reads with MiXCR. The repertoire holds around 70,000 distinct CDR3 sequences, with less than 15% as singletons. The receptor was derived from an adult who was a healthcare worker with PCR-confirmed SARS-CoV-2 infection or an uninfected control (not recorded which). Sequenced sample: whole blood. The genes are TRBV9 and TRBJ2-3; no reliable D call. CDR3: CASSVSSGTDTQYF. The DNA of the CDR3 is TGTGCCAGCAGCGTATCCAGCGGCACAGATACGCAGTATTTT.